One and the same sample provided the 21 T cell receptor beta chains below, sequenced in a study of blood T cell repertoires in COVID-19. Generated by immunoSEQ multiplex PCR, the TCRdb table keeps only in-frame clones and is missing some. Of about 160,000 clones in the sample, around four fifths are singletons; the top ten hold roughly 8%. Sequencing was done on a sample of PBMCs or T cells enriched from blood (not recorded which). Receptors were obtained from a woman in her forties or fifties who had recovered from COVID-19.

This rearrangement joins TRBV28 to TRBJ2-3, with 7 bases identical to TRBD2. The CDR3 is 14 residues long. Germline-derived CDR1 and CDR2 are MDHEN and SYDVKM. The J segment lost 6 bases and the V segment lost 3 bases, leaving 6 bases of the junction unmatched. In DNA form, the CDR3 reads TGTGCCAGCAGTTTGGCGGGGAGGGAGGATACGCAGTATTTT. As protein: CASSLAGREDTQYF.

This clone has at least ten counts. V usage is TRBV5-1 and J usage is TRBJ2-7; tentative D call: TRBD2 (6 bases). Germline V CDR1 and CDR2: SGHRS, YFSETQ. The CDR3 is 14 residues long. Trimming pared 4 bases from V and 5 bases from J, leaving 16 bases between. CDR3 region: CASSPGLQIHEQYF. CDR3 nucleotide sequence: TGCGCCAGCAGCCCGGGACTCCAGATCCACGAGCAGTACTTC.

The chain combines TRBV7-8 with TRBJ2-5; TRBD2 agrees at 13 bases. V was clipped by 5 bases and J by 4 bases; unmatched bases: 7. Germline V gives CDR1 SGHVS, CDR2 FQNEAQ. CDR3 length: 16 amino acids. The CDR3 loop is CASSRTSGRAGETQYF. CDR3 nucleotides: TGTGCCAGCAGCAGAACTAGCGGGAGGGCGGGAGAGACCCAGTACTTC. Full variable domain (outside the CDR3, taken from reference TRBV7-8 and TRBJ2-5): GAGVSQSPRYKVAKRGQDVALRCDPISGHVSLFWYQQALGQGPEFLTYFQNEAQLDKSGLPSDRFFAERPEGSVSTLKIQRTQQEDSAVYLCASSRTSGRAGETQYFGPGTRLLVL.

This clone showed up just a few times. V gene TRBV7-6 combines with J gene TRBJ2-1; a weak D match, TRBD1 (6 bases). Germline V gene lookup returns CDR1 SGHVS and CDR2 FNYEAQ. The CDR3 consists of 14 residues. Trimming pared 5 bases from V and 6 bases from J, leaving 14 bases between. CDR3 region: CASSAGTLGNEQFF. The CDR3 coding sequence is TGTGCCAGCAGCGCAGGGACATTGGGCAATGAGCAGTTCTTC.

This chain links TRBV12-3 or TRBV12-4 with TRBJ2-7; no definite D call. The CDR3 extends over 11 amino acids. Trimming left V 6 bases short and J 7 bases short, with 10 bases between. The chain's CDR3 is CASSLIYEQYF. For the CDR3, the DNA is TGTGCCAGCAGCCTCATCTATGAGCAGTACTTC.

V and J are TRBV11-2 and TRBJ1-3; the D is unclear. V was shortened by 0 bases and J by 0 bases, with 6 bases between the two germline ends. This CDR3 contains 15 residues. Germline V lookup: CDR1 SGHAT, CDR2 FQNNGV. CDR3 sequence: CASSLDRSSGNTIYF. The CDR3 region has the DNA TGTGCCAGCAGCTTAGACAGAAGCTCTGGAAACACCATATATTTT.

The chain joins TRBV6-5 to TRBJ2-2, with 10 nucleotides matching TRBD2. This CDR3 comprises 14 residues. Unmatched junction bases numbered 1, after V lost 6 bases and J lost 3 bases. Germline lookup yields CDR1 MNHEY and CDR2 SVGAGI. The CDR3 DNA is TGTGCCAGCAGGGGGACTAGCGACACCGGGGAGCTGTTTTTT. The encoded protein is CASRGTSDTGELFF.

The chain is built from TRBV18 and TRBJ1-2; 9 positions match TRBD1. V gave up 3 bases and J gave up 0 bases; unmatched junction bases: 5. This CDR3 is built from 16 residues. The germline V gene encodes CDR1 KGHSH and CDR2 LQKENI. The CDR3 nucleotides read TGTGCCAGCTCACCGCTAGGGGACAGGGCTAACTATGGCTACACCTTC. Protein product: CASSPLGDRANYGYTF.

The genes are TRBV19 and TRBJ1-6, with 8 bases lining up with TRBD1. The CDR3 loop spans 15 amino acids. Trimming removed 2 bases from V and 5 bases from J; junction bases left unmatched: 2. CDR1 is LNHDA and CDR2 is SQIVND in the germline V gene (reference sequence). The CDR3, as DNA: TGTGCCAGTAGTATACGGACAGGGAATAATTCACCCCTCCACTTT. It codes for CASSIRTGNNSPLHF.

V gene TRBV6-6 combines with J gene TRBJ1-5, with 12 positions matching TRBD1. The V segment lost 5 bases and the J segment 7 bases; nucleotides outside the gene matches: 6. This CDR3 is 15 amino acids long. CDR1 and CDR2 from the germline V gene are MNHNY and SVGAGI (reference sequence). CDR3 nucleotide sequence: TGTGCCAGCAGTCCCGGGACAGGGGGCCTACAGCCCCAGCATTTT. It is translated as CASSPGTGGLQPQHF.

This chain links TRBV25-1 with TRBJ2-2; 7 bases are a match to TRBD2. V was pared by 3 bases and J by 6 bases, with 1 base of the junction left unmatched. The CDR3 has 13 residues. The germline gives CDR1 MGHDK, CDR2 SYGVNS. CDR3 residues: CASSDRGAGELFF. CDR3 bases: TGTGCCAGCAGTGATCGGGGGGCCGGGGAGCTGTTTTTT.

The gene calls are TRBV7-2 and TRBJ1-2; no firm D call. CDR1 is SGHTA and CDR2 is FQGNSA in the germline V gene. V shed 0 bases and J shed 8 bases, with 10 bases lying between them. This CDR3 has 13 residues. CDR3 in amino acids: CASSLAREGGYTF. The DNA of the CDR3 is TGTGCCAGCAGCTTAGCACGGGAAGGGGGCTACACCTTC.

The chain recombines TRBV5-1 with TRBJ2-1; 10 positions agree with TRBD2. The CDR3 is 15 residues long. The ends lost 4 bases at V and 5 bases at J; junction bases unmatched: 6. Germline-derived CDR1 and CDR2 are SGHRS and YFSETQ. The CDR3 spells CASSRTSGPDNEQFF. As DNA, the CDR3 is TGCGCCAGCAGCAGGACTAGCGGCCCCGACAATGAGCAGTTCTTC.

This chain uses TRBV11-1 with TRBJ1-1; the D is unclear. CDR3 length: 15 amino acids. Germline V CDR1 and CDR2: SGHAT, FQDESV (reference sequence). The germline V and J ends were trimmed by 4 bases and 5 bases, with 17 bases remaining between them. The CDR3 DNA reads as TGTGCCAGCAGCTCCCACCTTGCAGGCAGGACTGAAGCTTTCTTT. It codes for CASSSHLAGRTEAFF. Full variable domain (missing parts from reference TRBV11-1 and TRBJ1-1): EAEVAQSPRYKITEKSQAVAFWCDPISGHATLYWYRQILGQGPELLVQFQDESVVDDSQLPKDRFSAERLKGVDSTLKIQPAELGDSAMYLCASSSHLAGRTEAFFGQGTRLTVV.

The chain recombines TRBV18 with TRBJ1-1; the match to TRBD1 covers 8 bases. The V gene's germline CDR1 is KGHSH and CDR2 LQKENI. The CDR3 consists of 13 residues. Trimming at V came to 6 bases and at J to 6 bases, leaving 6 bases not matched to a gene. The CDR3 nucleotides read TGTGCCAGCTCCCCCGGGACAGGTCCTGAAGCTTTCTTT. This translates into CASSPGTGPEAFF.

The rearrangement links TRBV12-3 or TRBV12-4 to TRBJ1-5; no clear D. Between the trimmed V and J ends, which lost 3 bases and 4 bases, there was a span of 4 bases. The CDR3 is 12 residues long. CDR3 residues: CASSFNNQPQHF. CDR3 coding DNA: TGTGCCAGCAGTTTTAATAATCAGCCCCAGCATTTT.

This clone was found a few times. This rearrangement joins TRBV11-1 to TRBJ1-1; TRBD1 aligns across 7 bases. V shed 5 bases, J shed 7 bases, and the junction held 4 bases outside the gene matches. The CDR3 extends over 12 amino acids. Germline CDR1 and CDR2: SGHAT and FQDESV (reference sequence). The CDR3 here is CASSPDRLEAFF. The CDR3, as DNA: TGTGCCAGCAGCCCGGACAGGCTTGAAGCTTTCTTT.

V usage is TRBV18 and J usage is TRBJ2-1, with 10 bases fitting TRBD2. Germline values: CDR1 KGHSH, CDR2 LQKENI. There are 15 residues in the CDR3. The junction had 6 bases not matched to a gene; V was cut back by 3 bases and J by 7 bases. The CDR3 spells CASSPNLAGVNEQFF. The CDR3 coding sequence is TGTGCCAGCTCACCGAATCTAGCGGGAGTGAATGAGCAGTTCTTC.

This chain joins TRBV6-4 and TRBJ2-3, with D unclear. Trimming shortened V by 4 bases and J by 4 bases, and 9 bases separated the two germline ends. This CDR3 is 13 amino acids long. Looked up from germline, CDR1 is MRHNA and CDR2 is SNTAGT. The CDR3 reads CASSARLADTQYF. CDR3 bases: TGTGCCAGCAGTGCTCGCTTAGCAGATACGCAGTATTTT.

The chain has TRBV11-1 and TRBJ2-5, with D tentatively TRBD2 (5 bases). V dropped 3 bases and J dropped 5 bases, with 13 bases sitting between them. CDR3 size: 14 residues. Germline loops: CDR1 SGHAT, CDR2 FQDESV (reference sequence). The CDR3 bases are TGTGCCAGCAGCTTTCGGGCGGGCGGGGAGACCCAGTACTTC. This encodes CASSFRAGGETQYF.

This chain joins TRBV2 and TRBJ2-2; possible D gene TRBD2, 6 bases. The CDR3 length is 19 residues. Between the trimmed V and J ends, which lost 1 base and 3 bases, there was a span of 21 bases. CDR1 and CDR2 (germline): SNHLY, FYNNEI. DNA for the CDR3: TGTGCCAGCAGTGAAGAAGAACAGACTTGGGGAGGTGACACCGGGGAGCTGTTTTTT. It codes for CASSEEEQTWGGDTGELFF.